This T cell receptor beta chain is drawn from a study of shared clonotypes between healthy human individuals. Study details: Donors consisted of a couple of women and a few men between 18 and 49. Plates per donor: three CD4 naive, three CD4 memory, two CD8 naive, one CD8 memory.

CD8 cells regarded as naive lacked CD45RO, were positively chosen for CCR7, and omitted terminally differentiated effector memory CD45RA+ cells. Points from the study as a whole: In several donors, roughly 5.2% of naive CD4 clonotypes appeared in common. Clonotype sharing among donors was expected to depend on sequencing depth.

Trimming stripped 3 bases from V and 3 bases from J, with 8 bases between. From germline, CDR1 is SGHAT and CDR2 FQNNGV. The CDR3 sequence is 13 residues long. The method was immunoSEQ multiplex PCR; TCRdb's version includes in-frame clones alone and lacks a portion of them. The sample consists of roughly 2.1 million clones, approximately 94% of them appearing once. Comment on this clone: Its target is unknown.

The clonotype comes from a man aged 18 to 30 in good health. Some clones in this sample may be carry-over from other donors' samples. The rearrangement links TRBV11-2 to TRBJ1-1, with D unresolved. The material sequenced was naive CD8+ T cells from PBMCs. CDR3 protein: CASSFGVYTEAFF. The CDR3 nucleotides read TGTGCCAGCAGCTTCGGGGTATACACTGAAGCTTTCTTT.